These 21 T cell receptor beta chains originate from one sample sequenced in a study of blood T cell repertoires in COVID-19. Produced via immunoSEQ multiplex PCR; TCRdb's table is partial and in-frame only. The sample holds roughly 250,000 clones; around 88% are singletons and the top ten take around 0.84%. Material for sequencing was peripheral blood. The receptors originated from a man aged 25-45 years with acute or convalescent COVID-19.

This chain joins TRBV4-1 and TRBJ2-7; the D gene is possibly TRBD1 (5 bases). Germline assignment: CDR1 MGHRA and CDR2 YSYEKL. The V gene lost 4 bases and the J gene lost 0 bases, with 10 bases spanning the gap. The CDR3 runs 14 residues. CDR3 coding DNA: TGCGCCAGCAGCCCGCAGGGCCGCTCCTACGAGCAGTACTTC. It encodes CASSPQGRSYEQYF.

The CDR3: CASSFKPGTSGGQSNQETQYF. The CDR3 DNA reads as TGCGCCAGCAGCTTCAAGCCCGGGACTAGCGGGGGGCAATCTAACCAAGAGACCCAGTACTTC. V and J are TRBV5-1 and TRBJ2-5; 15 bases agree with TRBD2. The germline gives CDR1 SGHRS, CDR2 YFSETQ. This CDR3 comprises 21 residues. V trimming: 2 bases; J trimming: 0 bases; junction bases outside the gene matches: 14.

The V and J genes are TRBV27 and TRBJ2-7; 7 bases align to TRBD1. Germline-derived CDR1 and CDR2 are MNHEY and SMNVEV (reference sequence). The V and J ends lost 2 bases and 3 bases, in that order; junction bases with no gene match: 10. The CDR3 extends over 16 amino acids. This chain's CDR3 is CASSLRRQGKHYEQYF. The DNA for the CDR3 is TGTGCCAGCAGTTTAAGACGACAGGGTAAGCACTACGAGCAGTACTTC.

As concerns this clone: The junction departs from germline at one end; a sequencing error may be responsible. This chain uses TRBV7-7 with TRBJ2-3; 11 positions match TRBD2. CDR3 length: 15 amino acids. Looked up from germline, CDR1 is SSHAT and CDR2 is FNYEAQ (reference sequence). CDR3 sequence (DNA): TGTGCTAGCAGCTGGGGACTAGCGGCCACAGATACGCAGTATTTT. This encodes CASSWGLAATDTQYF. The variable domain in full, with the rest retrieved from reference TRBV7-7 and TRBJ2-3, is GAGVSQSPRYKVTKRGQDVTLRCDPISSHATLYWYQQALGQGPEFLTYFNYEAQPDKSGLPSDRFSAERPEGSISTLTIQRTEQRDSAMYRCASSWGLAATDTQYFGPGTRLTVL.

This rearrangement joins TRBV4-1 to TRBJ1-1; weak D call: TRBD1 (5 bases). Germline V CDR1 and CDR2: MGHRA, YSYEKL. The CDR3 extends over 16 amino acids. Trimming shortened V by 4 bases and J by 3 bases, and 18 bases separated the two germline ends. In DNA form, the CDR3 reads TGCGCCAGCAGCCGCCGACAGCCACTCAAAGACACTGAAGCTTTCTTT. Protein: CASSRRQPLKDTEAFF.

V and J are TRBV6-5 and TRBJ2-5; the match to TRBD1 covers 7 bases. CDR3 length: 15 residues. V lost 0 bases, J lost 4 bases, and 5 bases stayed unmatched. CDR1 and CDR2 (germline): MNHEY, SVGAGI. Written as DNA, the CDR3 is TGTGCCAGCAGTTACTCGTTGACAGGGACAGAGACCCAGTACTTC. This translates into CASSYSLTGTETQYF.

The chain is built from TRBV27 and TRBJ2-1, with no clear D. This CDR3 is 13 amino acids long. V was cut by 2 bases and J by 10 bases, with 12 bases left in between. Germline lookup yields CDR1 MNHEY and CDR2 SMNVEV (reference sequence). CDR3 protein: CASSLPPYVEQFF. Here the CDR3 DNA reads TGTGCCAGCAGTTTACCTCCCTATGTAGAGCAGTTCTTC.

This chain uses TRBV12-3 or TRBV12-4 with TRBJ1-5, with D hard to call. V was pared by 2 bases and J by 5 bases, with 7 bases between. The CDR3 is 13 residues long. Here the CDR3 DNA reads TGTGCCAGCAGTTTACGAGGCTATCAGCCCCAGCATTTT. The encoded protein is CASSLRGYQPQHF.

CDR3 in DNA: TGTGCCAGCAGTGAGGGCAGGGGAAGAACTGAAGCTTTCTTT. Translated, it gives CASSEGRGRTEAFF. The V and J genes are TRBV2 and TRBJ1-1, with D tentatively TRBD1 (6 bases). Between the trimmed V and J ends, which lost 3 bases and 5 bases, there was a span of 13 bases. Germline CDR1 reads SNHLY; CDR2 reads FYNNEI. The CDR3 sequence is 14 residues long.

CDR3 bases: TGTGCCATCAGTGAGTCGAAACAGGGATACAGCTCTGGAAACACCATATATTTT. It encodes CAISESKQGYSSGNTIYF. The chain recombines TRBV10-3 with TRBJ1-3; D possibly corresponds to TRBD1 (6 bases). The V and J ends lost 0 bases and 0 bases respectively, with 15 bases between them. The CDR3 has 18 amino acids. Germline CDR1 is ENHRY and CDR2 is SYGVKD.

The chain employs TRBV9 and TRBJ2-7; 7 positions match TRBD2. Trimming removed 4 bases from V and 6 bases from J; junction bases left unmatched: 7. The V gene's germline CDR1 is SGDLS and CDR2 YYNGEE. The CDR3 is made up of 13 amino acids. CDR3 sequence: CASSSRRGSEQYF. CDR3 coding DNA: TGTGCCAGCAGCTCTCGGCGGGGGTCCGAGCAGTACTTC.

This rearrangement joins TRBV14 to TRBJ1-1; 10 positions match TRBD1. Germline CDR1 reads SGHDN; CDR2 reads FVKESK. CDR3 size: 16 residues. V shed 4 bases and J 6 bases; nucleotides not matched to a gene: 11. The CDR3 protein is CASSRTMGQGRSEAFF. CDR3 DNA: TGTGCCAGCAGCCGGACTATGGGACAGGGGCGATCTGAAGCTTTCTTT.

The CDR3 here is CASSGDWVNEQFF. In nucleotides, the CDR3 is TGCGCCAGCAGTGGGGACTGGGTCAATGAGCAGTTCTTC. The rearrangement links TRBV10-1 to TRBJ2-1, with D perhaps matching TRBD2 (6 bases). The CDR3 has 13 residues. The ends were cut back, 4 bases at V and 6 bases at J, with 10 bases in the middle. The germline V gene has CDR1 WNHNN and CDR2 SYGVQD (reference sequence).

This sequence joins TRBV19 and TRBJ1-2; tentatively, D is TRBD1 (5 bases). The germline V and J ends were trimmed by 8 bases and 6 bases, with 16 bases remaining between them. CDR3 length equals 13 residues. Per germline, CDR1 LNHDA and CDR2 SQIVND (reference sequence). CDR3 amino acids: CASGSGGMNGYTF. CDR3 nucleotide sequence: TGTGCCAGTGGATCCGGGGGGATGAATGGCTACACCTTC.

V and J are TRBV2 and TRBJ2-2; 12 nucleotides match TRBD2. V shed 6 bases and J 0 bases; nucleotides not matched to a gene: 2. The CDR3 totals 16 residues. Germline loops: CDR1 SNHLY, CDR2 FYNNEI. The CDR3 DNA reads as TGTGCCAGCAGGACTAGCGGGAGATCGAACACCGGGGAGCTGTTTTTT. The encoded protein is CASRTSGRSNTGELFF.

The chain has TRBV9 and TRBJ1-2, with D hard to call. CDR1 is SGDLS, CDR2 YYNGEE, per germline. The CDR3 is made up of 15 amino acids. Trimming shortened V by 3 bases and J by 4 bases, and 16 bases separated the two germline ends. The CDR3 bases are TGTGCCAGCAGCGGCGGCGGTAGAGATTCCTATGGCTACACCTTC. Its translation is CASSGGGRDSYGYTF.

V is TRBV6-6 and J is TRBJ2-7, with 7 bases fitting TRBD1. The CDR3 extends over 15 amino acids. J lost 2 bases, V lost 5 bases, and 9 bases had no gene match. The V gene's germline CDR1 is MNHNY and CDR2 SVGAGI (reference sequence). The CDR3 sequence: CASSDPTGNTYEQYF. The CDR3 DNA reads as TGTGCCAGCAGTGACCCGACAGGGAATACCTACGAGCAGTACTTC.

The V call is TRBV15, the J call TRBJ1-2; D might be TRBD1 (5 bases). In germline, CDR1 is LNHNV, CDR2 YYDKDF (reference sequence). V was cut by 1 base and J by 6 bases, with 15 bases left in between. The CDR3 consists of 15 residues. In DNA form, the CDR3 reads TGTGCCACCAGCAGAGTACGGGCAGGGTCCGATGGCTACACCTTC. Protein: CATSRVRAGSDGYTF.

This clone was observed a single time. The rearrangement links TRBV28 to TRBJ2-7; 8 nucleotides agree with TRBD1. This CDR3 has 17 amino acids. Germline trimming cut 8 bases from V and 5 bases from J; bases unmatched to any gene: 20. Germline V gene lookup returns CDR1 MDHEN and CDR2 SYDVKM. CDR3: CASLSPLTTGESHEQYF. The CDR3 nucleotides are TGTGCCAGCCTTAGCCCACTTACGACAGGGGAATCCCACGAGCAGTACTTC.

CDR3 DNA: TGTGCCAGCCAGGCTAGCGGACACAATGAGCAGTTCTTC. Translation gives CASQASGHNEQFF. This chain uses TRBV12-3 or TRBV12-4 with TRBJ2-1; 7 bases are shared with TRBD2. The CDR3 is 13 amino acids. The V gene end was trimmed by 8 bases and the J gene end by 5 bases; junction bases not matched to a gene: 6.

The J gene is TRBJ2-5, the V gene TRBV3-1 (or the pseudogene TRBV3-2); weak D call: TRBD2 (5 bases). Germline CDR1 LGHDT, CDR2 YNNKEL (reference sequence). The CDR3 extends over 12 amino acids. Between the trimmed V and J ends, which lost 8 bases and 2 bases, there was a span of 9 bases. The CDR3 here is CASRGLQETQYF. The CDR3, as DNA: TGTGCCAGCCGCGGGCTTCAAGAGACCCAGTACTTC.